The 21 T cell receptor beta chains below all came from one sample that was sequenced in a study of blood T cell repertoires in COVID-19. Clones were read by immunoSEQ multiplex PCR, and TCRdb kept only the in-frame ones, dropping some. The table includes 180,000 or so clones, 70% to 85% detected once. The sequencing input was peripheral blood. Receptors originate from a human donor with acute or convalescent COVID-19. The donor label of this sample is uncertain.

The chain joins TRBV5-1 to TRBJ1-6; tentative D call: TRBD1 (5 bases). The CDR3 runs 17 residues. Germline V CDR1 and CDR2: SGHRS, YFSETQ. V was pared by 0 bases and J by 0 bases, with 10 bases between. CDR3: CASSLGQISSYNSPLHF. The CDR3, as DNA: TGCGCCAGCAGCTTGGGACAGATAAGCTCCTATAATTCACCCCTCCACTTT.

The DNA of the CDR3 is TGCGCCAGCAGCGTGGACGGGAAGGGCTACACCTTC. It codes for CASSVDGKGYTF. This chain uses TRBV5-1 with TRBJ1-2; D gene uncertain. The V end was cut by 4 bases, the J end by 8 bases, with 12 bases between. The CDR3 has 12 residues. The germline V gene has CDR1 SGHRS and CDR2 YFSETQ.

This chain links TRBV19 with TRBJ2-1; D is perhaps TRBD2 (6 bases). The CDR3 loop spans 15 amino acids. CDR1 LNHDA and CDR2 SQIVND come from the germline V gene (reference sequence). Trimming stripped 3 bases from V and 9 bases from J, with 18 bases between. Written as DNA, the CDR3 is TGTGCCAGTAGTATTTCCCCCGGGGGAACCGGTGAGCAGTTCTTC. It yields the protein CASSISPGGTGEQFF.

This clone appeared a few times. The chain has TRBV2 and TRBJ2-5, with 10 nucleotides matching TRBD2. The CDR3 totals 15 residues. In germline, CDR1 is SNHLY, CDR2 FYNNEI. Trimming took 2 bases from V and 5 from J; bases not matched to a gene: 5. The CDR3 loop is CASSELAGAGETQYF. The CDR3 DNA is TGTGCCAGCAGTGAACTAGCGGGAGCCGGTGAGACCCAGTACTTC.

This clone was counted only a few times. The chain combines TRBV6-4 with TRBJ2-3; the match to TRBD1 covers 8 bases. Trimming took 4 bases from V and 3 from J; bases not matched to a gene: 9. CDR3 size: 16 residues. Germline loops: CDR1 MRHNA, CDR2 SNTAGT. CDR3 in amino acids: CASSVGQGLTTDTQYF. The CDR3 nucleotides read TGTGCCAGCAGTGTTGGACAGGGTTTGACTACAGATACGCAGTATTTT.

The genes are TRBV25-1 and TRBJ2-2; TRBD1 matches at 7 bases. CDR1 and CDR2 (germline): MGHDK, SYGVNS. J gave up 0 bases and V 8 bases, and 6 bases lay outside the gene matches. This CDR3 contains 15 residues. The CDR3 coding sequence is TGTGCCAGCGGAGAAGGACAGGCGAACACCGGGGAGCTGTTTTTT. Translated: CASGEGQANTGELFF.

The gene calls are TRBV6-1 and TRBJ1-5; D uncertain. Germline V CDR1 and CDR2: MNHNS, SASEGT. V dropped 0 bases and J dropped 7 bases, with 7 bases sitting between them. CDR3 length: 13 amino acids. The CDR3 here is CASSEARWQPQHF. Here the CDR3 DNA reads TGTGCCAGCAGTGAAGCCCGGTGGCAGCCCCAGCATTTT.

In this sample, this clone turned up a few times. Here the CDR3 reads CAIMAQANSYEQYF. Written as DNA, the CDR3 is TGTGCCATCATGGCACAGGCCAACTCCTACGAGCAGTACTTC. The gene calls are TRBV10-3 and TRBJ2-7, with a weak D call TRBD1 (5 bases). Trimming took 7 bases from V and 0 from J, leaving 13 bases between them. The CDR3 extends over 14 amino acids. CDR1 and CDR2 from the germline V gene are ENHRY and SYGVKD.

This chain connects TRBV7-6 to TRBJ2-7, with 7 bases lining up with TRBD1. The CDR3 is 17 amino acids. CDR1 is SGHVS and CDR2 is FNYEAQ in the germline V gene. V dropped 2 bases and J dropped 4; count of bases not matched to a gene: 14. CDR3 nucleotide sequence: TGTGCCAGCAGCTTATTATCACGACAGGGTAAAGTTTACGAGCAGTACTTC. It specifies CASSLLSRQGKVYEQYF.

The chain is built from TRBV7-9 and TRBJ2-7; TRBD1 aligns across 11 bases. CDR1 and CDR2 from the germline V gene are SEHNR and FQNEAQ (reference sequence). This CDR3 has 15 amino acids. Germline trimming cut 4 bases from V and 6 bases from J; bases unmatched to any gene: 8. The CDR3 bases are TGTGCCAGCAGCTCAGGGACAGGGGGGATGTCCGAGCAGTACTTC. As protein: CASSSGTGGMSEQYF.

This clone has only a few counts. The chain recombines TRBV2 with TRBJ1-3; D unclear. This CDR3 spans 17 amino acids. From germline, CDR1 is SNHLY and CDR2 FYNNEI. V shed 5 bases and J shed 0 bases, with 17 bases lying between them. CDR3 nucleotide sequence: TGTGCCAGCAGTTCATCCCGGCGGTTAAACTCTGGAAACACCATATATTTT. Protein sequence: CASSSSRRLNSGNTIYF.

CDR3 nucleotides: TGTGCCAGCAGCCAAGATACGACAGGGTTTGGCTATGGCTACACCTTC. Protein: CASSQDTTGFGYGYTF. The J gene is TRBJ1-2, the V gene TRBV3-1 (or the pseudogene TRBV3-2); 7 bases match TRBD1. CDR1 is LGHDT, CDR2 YNNKEL, per germline (reference sequence). The CDR3 consists of 16 residues. The V segment lost 0 bases and the J segment 4 bases; nucleotides outside the gene matches: 8.

The J gene is TRBJ2-5, the V gene TRBV6-2 or TRBV6-3, with unresolved D. Trimming shortened V by 6 bases and J by 9 bases, and 14 bases separated the two germline ends. CDR1 is MNHEY and CDR2 is SVGEGT in the germline V gene. The CDR3 is 12 amino acids. The CDR3 DNA reads as TGTGCCAGCAGCCGCCGGGTCCCCGCCCAGTACTTC. This translates into CASSRRVPAQYF.

In this sample, this clone turned up a few times. The chain employs TRBV6-5 and TRBJ2-7; 8 positions agree with TRBD2. The trim removed 10 bases at V and 2 bases at J, leaving 4 bases unmatched. Germline loops: CDR1 MNHEY, CDR2 SVGAGI. This CDR3 region has 12 residues. CDR3 sequence reads: CATAGLAYEQYF. The CDR3 bases are TGTGCCACGGCGGGACTAGCCTACGAGCAGTACTTC.

This rearrangement joins TRBV14 to TRBJ1-4; possible D gene TRBD1, 5 bases. The CDR3 has 15 residues. Trimming cost V 4 bases and J 7 bases, with 16 bases left between them. Germline CDR1 reads SGHDN; CDR2 reads FVKESK. As DNA, the CDR3 is TGTGCCAGCAGCCTCCGGGACGGGGGGAGTGAAAAACTGTTTTTT. It specifies CASSLRDGGSEKLFF.

The J gene is TRBJ1-6, the V gene TRBV29-1; TRBD1 matches 7 bases. In germline, CDR1 is SQVTM, CDR2 ANQGSEA. V was clipped by 6 bases and J by 7 bases; unmatched bases: 6. CDR3 length: 13 amino acids. CDR3 amino acids: CSVRDSPNSPLHF. The CDR3 DNA reads as TGCAGCGTGCGGGACAGCCCAAATTCACCCCTCCACTTT.

The chain is built from TRBV6-5 and TRBJ1-6; D uncertain. The CDR3 extends over 15 amino acids. V shed 5 bases and J shed 6 bases, with 14 bases lying between them. Germline V gene sequence: CDR1 MNHEY, CDR2 SVGAGI. The CDR3 here is CASSPRLAGNSPLHF. The CDR3 DNA sequence: TGTGCCAGCAGTCCACGTCTCGCGGGTAATTCACCCCTCCACTTT.

The genes are TRBV7-8 and TRBJ2-5, with D possibly being TRBD2 (7 bases). V was trimmed by 5 bases and J by 5 bases, leaving 18 bases between them. Germline V gives CDR1 SGHVS, CDR2 FQNEAQ. The CDR3 contains 15 residues. The CDR3 reads CASSPVAGAWETQYF. CDR3 nucleotides: TGTGCCAGCAGCCCCGTGGCGGGGGCTTGGGAGACCCAGTACTTC.

This chain links TRBV6-6 with TRBJ2-3; no clear D. The CDR3 loop spans 11 amino acids. V was pared by 6 bases and J by 3 bases, with 4 bases between. The germline V gene encodes CDR1 MNHNY and CDR2 SVGAGI (reference sequence). CDR3 bases: TGTGCCAGCAGCCAAACAGATACGCAGTATTTT. Its translation: CASSQTDTQYF.

This chain connects TRBV6-5 to TRBJ2-5; 7 bases agree with TRBD2. Trimming at V came to 3 bases and at J to 1 base, leaving 2 bases not matched to a gene. Germline V gene data show CDR1 as MNHEY and CDR2 as SVGAGI. The CDR3 runs to 14 residues. This CDR3 reads CASSYRGGQETQYF. CDR3 coding DNA: TGTGCCAGCAGTTATCGCGGGGGCCAAGAGACCCAGTACTTC.

This chain uses TRBV6-5 with TRBJ1-1; tentatively, D is TRBD1 (6 bases). Trimming took off 5 bases at V and 6 bases at J, with 16 bases between the two ends. This CDR3 has 14 amino acids. Germline V gene data show CDR1 as MNHEY and CDR2 as SVGAGI. CDR3 region: CASSRGGGGAEAFF. The CDR3 DNA follows: TGTGCCAGCAGTAGAGGGGGTGGCGGCGCTGAAGCTTTCTTT.